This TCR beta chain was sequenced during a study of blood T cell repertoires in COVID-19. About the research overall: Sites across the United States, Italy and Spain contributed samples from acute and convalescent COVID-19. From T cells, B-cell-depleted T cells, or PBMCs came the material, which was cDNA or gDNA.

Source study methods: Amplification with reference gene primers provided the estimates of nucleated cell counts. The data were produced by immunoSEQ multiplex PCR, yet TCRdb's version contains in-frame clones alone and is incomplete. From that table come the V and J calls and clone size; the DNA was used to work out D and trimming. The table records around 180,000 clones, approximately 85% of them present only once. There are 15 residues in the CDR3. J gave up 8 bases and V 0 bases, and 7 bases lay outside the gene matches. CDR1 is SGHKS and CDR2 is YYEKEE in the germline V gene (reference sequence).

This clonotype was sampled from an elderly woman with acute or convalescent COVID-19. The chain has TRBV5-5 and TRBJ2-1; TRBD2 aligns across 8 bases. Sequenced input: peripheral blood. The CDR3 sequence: CASSLAGGAYDEQFF. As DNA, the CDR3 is TGTGCCAGCAGCTTGGCGGGGGGGGCCTATGATGAGCAGTTCTTC.